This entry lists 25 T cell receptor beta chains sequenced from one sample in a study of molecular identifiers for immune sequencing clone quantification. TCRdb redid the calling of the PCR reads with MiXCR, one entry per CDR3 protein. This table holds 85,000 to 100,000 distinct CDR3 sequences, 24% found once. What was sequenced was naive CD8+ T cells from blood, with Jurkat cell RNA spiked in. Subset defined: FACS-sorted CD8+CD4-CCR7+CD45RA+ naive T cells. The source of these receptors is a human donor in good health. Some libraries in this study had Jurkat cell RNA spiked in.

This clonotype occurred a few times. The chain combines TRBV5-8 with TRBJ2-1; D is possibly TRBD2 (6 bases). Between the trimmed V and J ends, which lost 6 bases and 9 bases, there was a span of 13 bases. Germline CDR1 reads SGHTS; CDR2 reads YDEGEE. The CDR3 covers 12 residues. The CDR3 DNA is TGTGCCAGCAAGACTAGTTCCGGTGAGCAGTTCTTC. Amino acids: CASKTSSGEQFF.

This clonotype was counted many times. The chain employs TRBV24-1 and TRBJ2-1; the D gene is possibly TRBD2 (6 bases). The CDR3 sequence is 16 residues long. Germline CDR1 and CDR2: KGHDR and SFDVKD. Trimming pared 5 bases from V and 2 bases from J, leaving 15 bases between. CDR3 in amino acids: CATSAGGTGAYNEQFF. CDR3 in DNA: TGTGCCACCAGTGCCGGGGGAACGGGGGCCTACAATGAGCAGTTCTTC.

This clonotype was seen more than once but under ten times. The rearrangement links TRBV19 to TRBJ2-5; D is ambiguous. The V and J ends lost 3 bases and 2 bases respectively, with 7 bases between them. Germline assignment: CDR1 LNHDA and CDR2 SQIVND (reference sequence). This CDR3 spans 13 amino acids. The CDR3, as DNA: TGTGCCAGTAGTATTATCTATCAAGAGACCCAGTACTTC. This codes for CASSIIYQETQYF.

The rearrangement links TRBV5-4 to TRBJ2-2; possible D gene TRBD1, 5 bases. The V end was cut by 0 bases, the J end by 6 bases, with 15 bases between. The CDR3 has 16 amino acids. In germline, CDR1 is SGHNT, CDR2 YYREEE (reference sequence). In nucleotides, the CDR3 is TGTGCCAGCAGCTTGGTCCCAGGGCTGGTTGCCGGGGAGCTGTTTTTT. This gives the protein CASSLVPGLVAGELFF. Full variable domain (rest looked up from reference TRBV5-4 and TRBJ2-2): ETGVTQSPTHLIKTRGQQVTLRCSSQSGHNTVSWYQQALGQGPQFIFQYYREEENGRGNFPPRFSGLQFPNYSSELNVNALELDDSALYLCASSLVPGLVAGELFFGEGSRLTVL.

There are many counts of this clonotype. DNA for the CDR3: TGTGCCAGCAGTTTAAACAGGTGGGGAACTGAAGCTTTCTTT. Amino acid sequence: CASSLNRWGTEAFF. This sequence joins TRBV27 and TRBJ1-1; a weak D match, TRBD1 (5 bases). This CDR3 has 14 amino acids. Trimming pared 2 bases from V and 5 bases from J, leaving 12 bases between. Germline V gene lookup returns CDR1 MNHEY and CDR2 SMNVEV (reference sequence).

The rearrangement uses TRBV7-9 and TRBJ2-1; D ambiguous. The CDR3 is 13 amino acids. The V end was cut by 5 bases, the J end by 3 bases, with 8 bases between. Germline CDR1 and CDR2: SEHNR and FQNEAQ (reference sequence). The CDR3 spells CASSQVDYNEQFF. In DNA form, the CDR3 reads TGTGCCAGCAGCCAAGTGGACTACAATGAGCAGTTCTTC.

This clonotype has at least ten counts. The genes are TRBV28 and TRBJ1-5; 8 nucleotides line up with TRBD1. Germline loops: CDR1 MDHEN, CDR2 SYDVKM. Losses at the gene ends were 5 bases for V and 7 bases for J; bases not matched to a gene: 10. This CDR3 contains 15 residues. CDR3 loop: CASSLTGQGGQPQHF. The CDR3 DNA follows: TGTGCCAGCAGTCTAACCGGACAGGGAGGACAGCCCCAGCATTTT. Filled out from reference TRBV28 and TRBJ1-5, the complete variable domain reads DVKVTQSSRYLVKRTGEKVFLECVQDMDHENMFWYRQDPGLGLRLIYFSYDVKMKEKGDIPEGYSVSREKKERFSLILESASTNQTSMYLCASSLTGQGGQPQHFGDGTRLSIL.

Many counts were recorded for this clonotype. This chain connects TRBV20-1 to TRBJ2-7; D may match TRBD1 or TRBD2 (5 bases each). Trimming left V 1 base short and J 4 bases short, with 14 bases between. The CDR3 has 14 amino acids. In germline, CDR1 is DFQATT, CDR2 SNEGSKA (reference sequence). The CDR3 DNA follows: TGCAGTGCTAGAGGACCGGGACCCTGGTACGAGCAGTACTTC. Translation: CSARGPGPWYEQYF.

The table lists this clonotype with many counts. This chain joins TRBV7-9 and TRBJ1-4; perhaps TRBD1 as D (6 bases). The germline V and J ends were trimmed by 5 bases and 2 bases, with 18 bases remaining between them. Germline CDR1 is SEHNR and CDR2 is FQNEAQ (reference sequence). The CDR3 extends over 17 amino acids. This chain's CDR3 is CASSPLRGLKTNEKLFF. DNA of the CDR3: TGTGCCAGCAGCCCGCTGCGGGGGCTGAAGACTAATGAAAAACTGTTTTTT. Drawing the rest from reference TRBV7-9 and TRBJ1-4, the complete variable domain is DTGVSQNPRHKITKRGQNVTFRCDPISEHNRLYWYRQTLGQGPEFLTYFQNEAQLEKSRLLSDRFSAERPKGSFSTLEIQRTEQGDSAMYLCASSPLRGLKTNEKLFFGSGTQLSVL.

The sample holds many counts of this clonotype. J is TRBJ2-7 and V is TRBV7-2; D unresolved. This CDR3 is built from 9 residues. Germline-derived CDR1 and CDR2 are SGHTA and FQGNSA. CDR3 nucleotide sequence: TGTGCGTCGGGCTACGAGCAGTACTTC. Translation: CASGYEQYF. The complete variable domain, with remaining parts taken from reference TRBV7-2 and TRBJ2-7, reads GAGVSQSPSNKVTEKGKDVELRCDPISGHTALYWYRQSLGQGLEFLIYFQGNSAPDKSGLPSDRFSAERTGGSVSTLTIQRTQQEDSAVYLCASGYEQYFGPGTRLTVT.

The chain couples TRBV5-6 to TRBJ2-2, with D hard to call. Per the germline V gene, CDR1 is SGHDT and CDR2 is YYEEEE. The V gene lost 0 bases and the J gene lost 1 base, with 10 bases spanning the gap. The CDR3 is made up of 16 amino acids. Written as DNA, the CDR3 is TGTGCCAGCAGCTTGGAACGGGCACTGAACACCGGGGAGCTGTTTTTT. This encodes CASSLERALNTGELFF.

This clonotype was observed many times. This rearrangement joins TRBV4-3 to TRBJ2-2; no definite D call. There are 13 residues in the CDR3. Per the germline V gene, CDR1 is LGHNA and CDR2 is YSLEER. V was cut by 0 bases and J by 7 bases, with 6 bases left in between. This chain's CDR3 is CASSQEEDGELFF. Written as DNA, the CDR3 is TGCGCCAGCAGCCAAGAAGAAGACGGGGAGCTGTTTTTT.

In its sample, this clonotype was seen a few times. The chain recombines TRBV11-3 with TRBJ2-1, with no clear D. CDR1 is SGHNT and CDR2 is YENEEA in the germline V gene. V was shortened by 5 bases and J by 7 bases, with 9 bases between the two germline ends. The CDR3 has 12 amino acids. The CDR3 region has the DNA TGTGCCAGCAGCCCGAGTGAAAATGAGCAGTTCTTC. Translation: CASSPSENEQFF.

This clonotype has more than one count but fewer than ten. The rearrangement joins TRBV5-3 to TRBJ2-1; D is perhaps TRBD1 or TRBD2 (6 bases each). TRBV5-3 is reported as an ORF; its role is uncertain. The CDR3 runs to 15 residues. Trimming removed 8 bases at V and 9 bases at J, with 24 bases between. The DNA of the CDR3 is TGTGCCAGCTCTCGGGACTGGGGGGCTGTTGCTGAGCAGTTCTTC. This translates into CASSRDWGAVAEQFF.

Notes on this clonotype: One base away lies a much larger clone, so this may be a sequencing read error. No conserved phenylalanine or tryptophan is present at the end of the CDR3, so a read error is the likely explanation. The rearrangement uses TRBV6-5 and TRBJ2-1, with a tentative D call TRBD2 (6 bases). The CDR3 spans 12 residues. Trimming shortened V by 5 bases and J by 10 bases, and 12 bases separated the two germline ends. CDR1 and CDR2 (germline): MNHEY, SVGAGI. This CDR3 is CASSPGASEQFL. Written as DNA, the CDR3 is TGTGCCAGCAGTCCGGGAGCAAGCGAGCAGTTCCTC.

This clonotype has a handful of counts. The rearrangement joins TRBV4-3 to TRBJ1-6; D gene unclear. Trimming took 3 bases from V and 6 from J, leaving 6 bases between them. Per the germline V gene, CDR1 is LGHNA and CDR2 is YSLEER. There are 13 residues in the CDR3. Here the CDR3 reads CASSHIVNSPLHF. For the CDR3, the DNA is TGCGCCAGCAGCCATATCGTTAATTCACCCCTCCACTTT.

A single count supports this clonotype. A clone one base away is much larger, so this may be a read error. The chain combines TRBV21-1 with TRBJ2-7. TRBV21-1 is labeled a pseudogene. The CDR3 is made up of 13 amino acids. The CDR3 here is CASSRAPVYEQYF. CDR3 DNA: TGTGCCAGCAGCAGAGCTCCAGTCTACGAGCAGTACTTC.

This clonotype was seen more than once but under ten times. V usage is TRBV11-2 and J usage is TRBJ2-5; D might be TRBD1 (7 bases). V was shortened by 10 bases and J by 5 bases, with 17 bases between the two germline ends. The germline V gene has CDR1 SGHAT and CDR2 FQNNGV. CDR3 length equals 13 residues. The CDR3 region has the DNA TGTGCCACGGAGGGGGCCTTCTGGGAGACCCAGTACTTC. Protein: CATEGAFWETQYF.

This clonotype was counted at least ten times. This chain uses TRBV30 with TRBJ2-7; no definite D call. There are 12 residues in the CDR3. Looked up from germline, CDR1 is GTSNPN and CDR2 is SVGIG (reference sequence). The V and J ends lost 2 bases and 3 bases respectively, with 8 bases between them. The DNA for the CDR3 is TGTGCCTGGAGTAACCCTGACTACGAGCAGTACTTC. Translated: CAWSNPDYEQYF. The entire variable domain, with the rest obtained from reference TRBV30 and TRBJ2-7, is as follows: SQTIHQWPATLVQPVGSPLSLECTVEGTSNPNLYWYRQAAGRGLQLLFYSVGIGQISSEVPQNLSASRPQDRQFILSSKKLLLSDSGFYLCAWSNPDYEQYFGPGTRLTVT.

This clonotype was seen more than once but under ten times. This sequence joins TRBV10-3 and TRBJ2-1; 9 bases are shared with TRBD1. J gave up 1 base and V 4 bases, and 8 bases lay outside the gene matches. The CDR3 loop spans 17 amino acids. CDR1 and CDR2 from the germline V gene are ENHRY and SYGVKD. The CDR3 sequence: CAISVRDRVASYNEQFF. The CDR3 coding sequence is TGTGCCATCAGTGTCCGGGACAGGGTAGCGTCCTACAATGAGCAGTTCTTC.

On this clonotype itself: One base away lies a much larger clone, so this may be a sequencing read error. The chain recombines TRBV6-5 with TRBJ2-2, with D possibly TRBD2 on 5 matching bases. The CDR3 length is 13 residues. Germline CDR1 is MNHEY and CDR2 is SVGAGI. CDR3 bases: TGTGCCAGCAGTTACTCTATAGCCGGGGAGCTGGTTTTT. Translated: CASSYSIAGELVF.

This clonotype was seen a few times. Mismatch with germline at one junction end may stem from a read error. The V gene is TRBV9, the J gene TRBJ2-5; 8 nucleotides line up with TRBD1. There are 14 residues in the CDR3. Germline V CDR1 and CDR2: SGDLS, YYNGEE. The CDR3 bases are TGTGCCAGCAGCCCGTGGGACAGGCAAGAGACCCGGTACTTC. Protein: CASSPWDRQETRYF.

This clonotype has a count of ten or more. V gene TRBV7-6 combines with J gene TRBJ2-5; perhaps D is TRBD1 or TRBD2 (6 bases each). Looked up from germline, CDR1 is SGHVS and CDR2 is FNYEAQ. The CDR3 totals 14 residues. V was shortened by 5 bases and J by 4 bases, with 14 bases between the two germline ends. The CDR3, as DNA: TGTGCCAGCAGCCATATACGGGGGCTAGAGACCCAGTACTTC. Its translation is CASSHIRGLETQYF.

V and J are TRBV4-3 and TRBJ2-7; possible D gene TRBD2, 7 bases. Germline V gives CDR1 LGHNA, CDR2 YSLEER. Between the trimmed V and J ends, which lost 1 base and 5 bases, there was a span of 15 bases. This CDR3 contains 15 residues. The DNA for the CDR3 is TGCGCCAGCAGCCAAGGCTCCGGGGGGCACCACGAGCAGTACTTC. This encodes CASSQGSGGHHEQYF.

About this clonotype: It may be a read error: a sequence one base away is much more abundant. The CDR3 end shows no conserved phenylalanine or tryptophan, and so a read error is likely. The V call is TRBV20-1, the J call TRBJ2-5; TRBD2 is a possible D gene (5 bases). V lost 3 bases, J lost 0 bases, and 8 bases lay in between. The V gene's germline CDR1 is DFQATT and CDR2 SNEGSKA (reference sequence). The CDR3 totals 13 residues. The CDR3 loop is CSASREYQETQYY. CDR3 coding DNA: TGCAGTGCTAGTAGGGAGTACCAAGAGACCCAGTACTAC.